The 29 T cell receptor beta chains below all came from one sample that was sequenced in a study of radiotherapy plus CTLA-4 blockade in lung cancer. Sequencing was performed with immunoSEQ multiplex PCR; in TCRdb, only in-frame clones are kept and a portion is missing. The repertoire consists of 75,000 to 100,000 clones, with roughly 74% occurring once and the leading ten covering 2.5% to 3%. The sequences come from peripheral blood, collected from a patient treated with radiotherapy plus ipilimumab. The receptors were gathered from a human donor with non-small cell lung cancer who had a partial response to radiotherapy plus ipilimumab. Some clones in this sample may be carry-over from other donors' samples.

The sample holds a few counts of this clone. V gene TRBV14 combines with J gene TRBJ2-7, with TRBD1 matching 8 bases. Germline V gives CDR1 SGHDN, CDR2 FVKESK. The CDR3 has 13 residues. Trimming removed 8 bases from V and 2 bases from J; junction bases left unmatched: 5. CDR3: CASPQGAAYEQYF. The CDR3, as DNA: TGTGCCAGCCCCCAGGGGGCGGCCTACGAGCAGTACTTC.

This clone was recorded a few times. The chain recombines TRBV5-1 with TRBJ1-3, with 7 bases that match TRBD1. In germline, CDR1 is SGHRS, CDR2 YFSETQ. The CDR3 sequence is 18 residues long. J gave up 0 bases and V 4 bases, and 13 bases lay outside the gene matches. The CDR3 nucleotides are TGCGCCAGCAGCCTAGGGGGCTCAACAACCGCCTCTGGAAACACCATATATTTT. It codes for CASSLGGSTTASGNTIYF.

The chain recombines TRBV10-3 with TRBJ2-3; D might be TRBD2 (5 bases). Germline V gives CDR1 ENHRY, CDR2 SYGVKD. V lost 4 bases and J lost 6, with 8 bases in between. CDR3 length equals 12 residues. Here the CDR3 reads CAISATSDTQYF. The CDR3 DNA reads TGTGCCATCAGTGCTACTAGTGATACGCAGTATTTT.

The V gene is TRBV28, the J gene TRBJ2-1; 12 nucleotides align to TRBD2. This CDR3 has 15 residues. CDR1 is MDHEN and CDR2 is SYDVKM in the germline V gene. V was clipped by 6 bases and J by 12 bases; unmatched bases: 12. The CDR3: CASRGGLAGSAGQFF. As DNA, the CDR3 is TGTGCCAGCAGGGGAGGACTAGCGGGATCCGCGGGGCAGTTCTTC.

The chain combines TRBV15 with TRBJ2-7; D perhaps matches TRBD2 (8 bases). Germline-derived CDR1 and CDR2 are LNHNV and YYDKDF (reference sequence). The germline V and J ends were trimmed by 6 bases and 1 base, with 16 bases remaining between them. This CDR3 is 15 amino acids long. The CDR3 DNA reads TGTGCCACCAGTGAGGGGGCGGGGGGATCCTACGAGCAGTACTTC. Translating gives CATSEGAGGSYEQYF.

The chain joins TRBV5-1 to TRBJ1-3, with D unclear. This CDR3 region has 12 residues. Per the germline V gene, CDR1 is SGHRS and CDR2 is YFSETQ. V gave up 3 bases and J gave up 2 bases, with 3 bases separating them. The CDR3 spells CASSSTGNTIYF. CDR3 sequence (DNA): TGCGCCAGCAGCTCTACTGGAAACACCATATATTTT.

The gene calls are TRBV4-1 and TRBJ1-1; no firm D call. Between the trimmed V and J ends, which lost 1 base and 8 bases, there was a span of 8 bases. CDR1 and CDR2 from the germline V gene are MGHRA and YSYEKL. The CDR3 sequence is 12 residues long. DNA of the CDR3: TGCGCCAGCAGCCAAGCAGGCGGGGAAGCTTTCTTT. It specifies CASSQAGGEAFF.

This chain links TRBV28 with TRBJ2-4; no reliable D call. The germline CDR1 and CDR2 sequences are MDHEN and SYDVKM. The CDR3 is made up of 12 amino acids. Trimming removed 4 bases from V and 9 bases from J, with 10 bases in between. The CDR3 DNA sequence: TGTGCCAGCAGTTACGGTCCGGGCATTCAGTACTTC. It yields the protein CASSYGPGIQYF. Full variable domain (outside the CDR3, taken from reference TRBV28 and TRBJ2-4): DVKVTQSSRYLVKRTGEKVFLECVQDMDHENMFWYRQDPGLGLRLIYFSYDVKMKEKGDIPEGYSVSREKKERFSLILESASTNQTSMYLCASSYGPGIQYFGAGTRLSVL.

This clone was counted between two and nine times. V is TRBV2 and J is TRBJ2-1, with D maybe TRBD2 (6 bases). Trimming cost V 4 bases and J 0 bases, with 10 bases left between them. The CDR3 contains 15 residues. Germline CDR1 and CDR2: SNHLY and FYNNEI. The CDR3 reads CASSVLGSSYNEQFF. Written as DNA, the CDR3 is TGTGCCAGCAGTGTTCTCGGGAGCTCCTACAATGAGCAGTTCTTC.

The chain couples TRBV21-1 to TRBJ1-5; the D call in the table, TRBD1, was not verified against the DNA. TRBV21-1 is given as a pseudogene. The CDR3 has 16 amino acids. CDR3 in DNA: TGTGCCAGCACCCCGATGGGGGCAGAAAGCAATCAGCCCCAGCATTTT. This codes for CASTPMGAESNQPQHF.

This clone was detected once. The chain employs TRBV10-3 and TRBJ2-5; 9 nucleotides align to TRBD1. This CDR3 is built from 14 residues. Losses at the gene ends were 7 bases for V and 6 bases for J; bases not matched to a gene: 9. From germline, CDR1 is ENHRY and CDR2 SYGVKD. DNA of the CDR3: TGTGCCATCAACCCCGGGACAGGGCCTCAGACCCAGTACTTC. Its translation is CAINPGTGPQTQYF.

V is TRBV19 and J is TRBJ2-7; perhaps TRBD1 as D (6 bases). Germline V gene data show CDR1 as LNHDA and CDR2 as SQIVND (reference sequence). The CDR3 sequence is 15 residues long. V lost 3 bases to trimming and J lost 2 bases, with 14 bases between them. Here the CDR3 DNA reads TGTGCCAGTAGTATTGGGGGCAGCCTTCCCTACGAGCAGTACTTC. Translating it yields CASSIGGSLPYEQYF.

This chain joins TRBV6-1 and TRBJ1-1; D gene uncertain. The CDR3 length is 15 residues. Trimming stripped 3 bases from V and 6 bases from J, with 17 bases between. Germline CDR1 and CDR2: MNHNS and SASEGT. CDR3 in DNA: TGTGCCAGCAGTGAGATTGGTCCGGGAACGGCTGAAGCTTTCTTT. Its translation is CASSEIGPGTAEAFF.

This sequence joins TRBV19 and TRBJ2-6; 8 nucleotides match TRBD1. The CDR3 contains 18 residues. Germline CDR1 and CDR2: LNHDA and SQIVND (reference sequence). The junction had 11 bases not matched to a gene; V was cut back by 7 bases and J by 0 bases. CDR3 residues: CASTLGQGNPSGANVLTF. The CDR3 nucleotides are TGTGCCAGTACCCTTGGACAGGGAAACCCCTCTGGGGCCAACGTCCTGACTTTC.

This chain joins TRBV5-1 and TRBJ2-1, with 15 bases lining up with TRBD2. Germline V CDR1 and CDR2: SGHRS, YFSETQ. This CDR3 spans 20 amino acids. Germline trimming cut 3 bases from V and 0 bases from J; bases unmatched to any gene: 10. The CDR3 loop reads CASSYLRGLAGGSSYNEQFF. The CDR3 region has the DNA TGCGCCAGCAGCTATTTACGGGGACTAGCGGGGGGAAGCTCCTACAATGAGCAGTTCTTC.

This clone was found once. This rearrangement joins TRBV6-6 to TRBJ1-1; D is unresolved. This CDR3 comprises 14 residues. CDR1 MNHNY and CDR2 SVGAGI come from the germline V gene (reference sequence). V lost 6 bases to trimming and J lost 1 base, with 12 bases between them. CDR3 residues: CASRPLGRNTEAFF. In DNA, the CDR3 is TGTGCCAGCAGGCCCCTGGGGAGGAACACTGAAGCTTTCTTT.

The V call is TRBV15, the J call TRBJ2-7; D possibly corresponds to TRBD2 (6 bases). The length of the CDR3 is 15 residues. Trimming shortened V by 1 base and J by 5 bases, and 15 bases separated the two germline ends. CDR1 is LNHNV, CDR2 YYDKDF, per germline (reference sequence). CDR3 sequence: CATSRVRDSRHEQYF. CDR3 sequence (DNA): TGTGCCACCAGCAGAGTCCGGGACTCGAGACACGAGCAGTACTTC.

The chain links TRBV19 to TRBJ2-5; possibly TRBD2 for D (6 bases). V was shortened by 6 bases and J by 5 bases, with 19 bases between the two germline ends. Germline V gene sequence: CDR1 LNHDA, CDR2 SQIVND (reference sequence). The length of the CDR3 is 15 residues. The CDR3 bases are TGTGCCAGTAGCCCAGTTGCGGGGTCGGGGGAGACCCAGTACTTC. Encoded protein: CASSPVAGSGETQYF.

J is TRBJ2-7 and V is TRBV11-1; 7 bases align to TRBD1. Germline assignment: CDR1 SGHAT and CDR2 FQDESV (reference sequence). This CDR3 contains 14 residues. After removal of 5 bases from V and 0 bases from J, the junction contained 4 bases not matched to a gene. The CDR3 loop is CASSAGTDSYEQYF. DNA of the CDR3: TGTGCCAGCAGCGCCGGGACAGACTCCTACGAGCAGTACTTC.

This clone has a single count. The chain recombines TRBV11-2 with TRBJ2-5; 8 bases map to TRBD1. V was pared by 3 bases and J by 4 bases, with 7 bases of the junction left unmatched. The germline V gene encodes CDR1 SGHAT and CDR2 FQNNGV. There are 15 residues in the CDR3. The CDR3 sequence is CASSFNRGEGETQYF. CDR3 in DNA: TGTGCCAGCAGCTTTAACAGGGGGGAAGGAGAGACCCAGTACTTC.

The genes are TRBV7-2 and TRBJ1-4, with no clear D. CDR3 length: 13 residues. Germline assignment: CDR1 SGHTA and CDR2 FQGNSA. V was clipped by 5 bases and J by 2 bases, with 6 bases between them. The CDR3 bases are TGTGCCAGCAGCCGCCGGACTAATGAAAAACTGTTTTTT. This translates into CASSRRTNEKLFF.

The rearrangement links TRBV6-5 to TRBJ2-7; D gene unclear. Trimming pared 6 bases from V and 6 bases from J, leaving 21 bases between. Germline V gene data show CDR1 as MNHEY and CDR2 as SVGAGI. The CDR3 runs 15 residues. The CDR3 DNA sequence: TGTGCCAGCAGCCCGCGGCCGCCAGAGTTCGGCGAGCAGTACTTC. Its translation is CASSPRPPEFGEQYF.

The gene calls are TRBV6-6 and TRBJ1-5; the match to TRBD1 covers 7 bases. Germline CDR1 and CDR2: MNHNY and SVGAGI (reference sequence). V lost 5 bases to trimming and J lost 0 bases; unmatched junction nucleotides: 7. There are 16 residues in the CDR3. CDR3 sequence (DNA): TGTGCCAGCAGTATTAGGGGGCTGTATAGCAATCAGCCCCAGCATTTT. As protein: CASSIRGLYSNQPQHF.

The count of this clone is one. This chain uses TRBV11-2 with TRBJ2-7; tentative D call: TRBD2 (5 bases). The CDR3 loop spans 15 amino acids. Germline assignment: CDR1 SGHAT and CDR2 FQNNGV. V was pared by 5 bases and J by 0 bases, with 14 bases between. Here the CDR3 reads CASSPAVGISYEQYF. The CDR3 DNA sequence: TGTGCCAGCAGCCCAGCGGTGGGGATCTCCTACGAGCAGTACTTC.

A few counts support this clone. The chain uses TRBV28 and TRBJ2-7; weak D call: TRBD1 (6 bases). CDR1 is MDHEN and CDR2 is SYDVKM in the germline V gene. The CDR3 has 14 residues. Between the trimmed V and J ends, which lost 7 bases and 7 bases, there was a span of 20 bases. The CDR3 DNA follows: TGTGCCAGCACCCCCACAGGGTCCCTACGTGAGCAGTACTTC. Its translation: CASTPTGSLREQYF.

The chain joins TRBV30 to TRBJ2-1, with D maybe TRBD1 (6 bases). The length of the CDR3 is 14 residues. V was cut by 4 bases and J by 3 bases, with 13 bases left in between. The germline V gene encodes CDR1 GTSNPN and CDR2 SVGIG (reference sequence). The CDR3 loop reads CAWNRQANYNEQFF. The CDR3 region has the DNA TGTGCCTGGAATCGACAGGCCAACTACAATGAGCAGTTCTTC. Combining the CDR3 with reference TRBV30 and TRBJ2-1 gives the whole variable domain SQTIHQWPATLVQPVGSPLSLECTVEGTSNPNLYWYRQAAGRGLQLLFYSVGIGQISSEVPQNLSASRPQDRQFILSSKKLLLSDSGFYLCAWNRQANYNEQFFGPGTRLTVL.

This chain links TRBV6-5 with TRBJ2-3, with a possible D match to TRBD2 (6 bases). V dropped 5 bases and J dropped 0 bases, with 12 bases sitting between them. The CDR3 sequence is 15 residues long. Germline V CDR1 and CDR2: MNHEY, SVGAGI. The CDR3 here is CASSVSGASTDTQYF. The CDR3 bases are TGTGCCAGCAGTGTTAGCGGAGCTAGCACAGATACGCAGTATTTT.

This sequence joins TRBV19 and TRBJ1-4; perhaps TRBD1 as D (6 bases). CDR3 length: 14 amino acids. Per germline, CDR1 LNHDA and CDR2 SQIVND (reference sequence). Trimming cost V 9 bases and J 2 bases, with 13 bases left between them. The CDR3 is CASMAQGTNEKLFF. The CDR3, as DNA: TGTGCCAGCATGGCCCAGGGGACTAATGAAAAACTGTTTTTT.

This clone occurred a few times. The genes are TRBV18 and TRBJ2-5, with a weak D call TRBD2 (5 bases). Trimming removed 0 bases at V and 5 bases at J, with 13 bases between. This CDR3 has 15 amino acids. CDR1 is KGHSH, CDR2 LQKENI, per germline. The DNA for the CDR3 is TGTGCCAGCTCACCACCTCGAACAAAGCGGGAGACCCAGTACTTC. It codes for CASSPPRTKRETQYF.